Each of the 13 T cell receptor beta chains below was sequenced from the same sample in a study of T cell responses to AZD1222 COVID-19 vaccine. Data came from immunoSEQ multiplex PCR; TCRdb stores just in-frame clones and leaves some out. The sample records 150,000 or so clones, around 92% being singletons. The sequencing here drew on peripheral blood, taken 28 days after the second AZD1222 dose. The receptor source for this set is an adult who received the AZD1222 COVID-19 vaccine.

This chain joins TRBV6-5 and TRBJ1-6, with 7 bases lining up with TRBD1. Germline CDR1 is MNHEY and CDR2 is SVGAGI. This CDR3 contains 14 residues. The ends lost 8 bases at V and 7 bases at J; junction bases unmatched: 8. The CDR3 sequence is CASSPTGRNSPLHF. CDR3 nucleotide sequence: TGTGCCAGCTCCCCGACAGGGAGAAATTCACCCCTCCACTTT.

This chain links TRBV6-5 with TRBJ1-5; possible D gene TRBD1, 6 bases. The V end was cut by 6 bases, the J end by 2 bases, with 8 bases between. In germline, CDR1 is MNHEY, CDR2 SVGAGI. CDR3 length: 13 residues. The CDR3 DNA sequence: TGTGCCAGCAGCCGACAGGGCAATCAGCCCCAGCATTTT. Encoded protein: CASSRQGNQPQHF.

The chain has TRBV7-8 and TRBJ2-7, with 7 positions matching TRBD2. This CDR3 comprises 18 residues. CDR1 SGHVS and CDR2 FQNEAQ come from the germline V gene. V was clipped by 4 bases and J by 0 bases; unmatched bases: 15. The CDR3 DNA reads TGTGCCAGCAGCTCAACCCCGCGGGGGACTCTCCGCTCCTACGAGCAGTACTTC. Translating it yields CASSSTPRGTLRSYEQYF.

This clone occurred a few times. The chain carries TRBV10-3 and TRBJ2-5, with 13 nucleotides matching TRBD2. CDR3 length: 15 residues. Germline-derived CDR1 and CDR2 are ENHRY and SYGVKD. V was pared by 11 bases and J by 2 bases, with 8 bases of the junction left unmatched. The CDR3 nucleotides read TGTGCCTCAACCCCGGGACTAGCGGGGCAAGAGACCCAGTACTTC. It yields the protein CASTPGLAGQETQYF.

This chain connects TRBV5-4 to TRBJ1-2; tentative D call: TRBD1 (5 bases). Germline V gene sequence: CDR1 SGHNT, CDR2 YYREEE (reference sequence). The ends were cut back, 0 bases at V and 6 bases at J, with 15 bases in the middle. The CDR3 extends over 15 amino acids. For the CDR3, the DNA is TGTGCCAGCAGCTTGGGGGGCGCAATGATCGATGGCTACACCTTC. It encodes CASSLGGAMIDGYTF.

The chain links TRBV19 to TRBJ2-2; perhaps D is TRBD1 or TRBD2 (6 bases each). V lost 7 bases and J 4 bases, leaving 22 bases between the germline ends. The CDR3 length is 17 residues. From germline, CDR1 is LNHDA and CDR2 SQIVND (reference sequence). CDR3 in amino acids: CASIPLEGGAGTGELFF. The DNA of the CDR3 is TGTGCCAGTATTCCCCTTGAGGGGGGCGCGGGCACCGGGGAGCTGTTTTTT.

The chain has TRBV5-4 and TRBJ2-1; the match to TRBD2 covers 13 bases. This CDR3 is built from 16 residues. V shed 6 bases, J shed 7 bases, and the junction held 10 bases outside the gene matches. Germline V gene data show CDR1 as SGHNT and CDR2 as YYREEE (reference sequence). CDR3 DNA sequence: TGTGCCAGCACCTCTCAGGGACTAGCGGGGTTAAATGAGCAGTTCTTC. Encoded protein: CASTSQGLAGLNEQFF.

The chain recombines TRBV5-1 with TRBJ1-1; D ambiguous. The V and J ends lost 0 bases and 4 bases respectively, with 16 bases between them. Germline assignment: CDR1 SGHRS and CDR2 YFSETQ. The CDR3 is 16 amino acids. In DNA form, the CDR3 reads TGCGCCAGCAGCTTGGATTTGGTGGAAGGGAGCACTGAAGCTTTCTTT. Its protein product is CASSLDLVEGSTEAFF.

The gene calls are TRBV2 and TRBJ1-6; D possibly corresponds to TRBD1 (6 bases). Deletions cut 4 bases from V and 9 bases from J, with 16 bases between. Per germline, CDR1 SNHLY and CDR2 FYNNEI. The CDR3 is 15 amino acids. CDR3 amino acids: CASSVNRESSSPLHF. CDR3 DNA: TGTGCCAGCAGTGTAAACAGGGAATCTAGTTCACCCCTCCACTTT. The whole variable domain, filled in from reference TRBV2 and TRBJ1-6, reads EPEVTQTPSHQVTQMGQEVILRCVPISNHLYFYWYRQILGQKVEFLVSFYNNEISEKSEIFDDQFSVERPDGSNFTLKIRSTKLEDSAMYFCASSVNRESSSPLHFGNGTRLTVT.

This chain connects TRBV18 to TRBJ1-1; no clear D gene. Germline lookup yields CDR1 KGHSH and CDR2 LQKENI. V lost 0 bases and J 6 bases, leaving 11 bases between the germline ends. This CDR3 is 14 amino acids long. CDR3 amino acids: CASSPPEGLAEAFF. The CDR3 region has the DNA TGTGCCAGCTCACCACCCGAGGGCTTAGCTGAAGCTTTCTTT. The whole variable domain, remainder taken from reference TRBV18 and TRBJ1-1, is NAGVMQNPRHLVRRRGQEARLRCSPMKGHSHVYWYRQLPEEGLKFMVYLQKENIIDESGMPKERFSAEFPKEGPSILRIQQVVRGDSAAYFCASSPPEGLAEAFFGQGTRLTVV.

This chain uses TRBV6-6 with TRBJ1-6, with 8 positions matching TRBD1. The junction had 4 bases not matched to a gene; V was cut back by 5 bases and J by 10 bases. The CDR3 loop spans 13 amino acids. Germline V gene sequence: CDR1 MNHNY, CDR2 SVGAGI (reference sequence). The CDR3 protein is CASSDRGWSPLHF. The DNA for the CDR3 is TGTGCCAGCAGTGACAGGGGTTGGTCACCCCTCCACTTT.

This clone was recorded a few times. In DNA form, the CDR3 reads TGCACCAGCAGCCAAGACAGGGGAGGTCAGCCCCAGCATTTT. This codes for CTSSQDRGGQPQHF. The chain has TRBV1 and TRBJ1-5. TRBV1 is tagged as a pseudogene. The CDR3 length is 14 residues.

The rearrangement uses TRBV14 and TRBJ1-2, with 9 nucleotides matching TRBD1. Germline V gene sequence: CDR1 SGHDN, CDR2 FVKESK. This CDR3 comprises 12 residues. Unmatched junction bases numbered 4, after V lost 3 bases and J lost 11 bases. The CDR3 loop is CASSHDRGIYTF. For the CDR3, the DNA is TGTGCCAGCAGCCACGACAGGGGGATTTACACCTTC.